These T cell receptor beta chains were read from a single sample in a study of T cells in localized non-small cell lung cancer. TCRdb's table, derived via immunoSEQ multiplex PCR, lists solely in-frame clones and lacks some. The table shows 86,000 or so clones, with about 83% occurring only once. Specimen: peripheral blood, collected before any cancer treatment. These receptors came from a man aged 40 to 70 with stage I lung adenocarcinoma. Each CDR3 is given with its conserved first and last residue. D genes are given only for firm matches. Clone size appears in some rows only: once, few, many, or a class for an expanded clone.

TRBJ2-5,TRBV11-2,.,.,TGTGCCAGCAGCTTAGAGGCTAGCAAAGAGACCCAGTACTTC,CASSLEASKETQYF
TRBJ1-2,TRBV18,.,.,TGTGCCAGCTCACCGGGGACTGCTGAGGGCTACACCTTC,CASSPGTAEGYTF
TRBJ2-3,TRBV7-9,TRBD2,.,TGTGCCAGCAGCCGAGGGACTAGCGGGACCACAGATACGCAGTATTTT,CASSRGTSGTTDTQYF
TRBJ2-2,TRBV13,TRBD1,.,TGTGCCAGCAGCACCCGGGACAGGGGTAACACCGGGGAGCTGTTTTTT,CASSTRDRGNTGELFF
TRBJ2-1,TRBV9,TRBD2,.,TGTGCCAGCAGCGTAGTTGCGGGGGGAACCGCCGGGACGGAGCAGTTCTTC,CASSVVAGGTAGTEQFF
TRBJ1-6,TRBV10-3,.,.,TGTGCCATCAGGGGGACTTTTCTCTATAATTCACCCCTCCACTTT,CAIRGTFLYNSPLHF
TRBJ2-5,TRBV7-9,TRBD2,medium-sized,TGTGCCAGCAGCTTACGGTCACTAGCGGAAGAGACCCAGTACTTC,CASSLRSLAEETQYF
TRBJ2-6,TRBV2,.,.,TGTGCCAGCAGTCCAACAGGGTCTGGGGCCAACGTCCTGACTTTC,CASSPTGSGANVLTF
TRBJ1-2,TRBV6-1,.,.,TGTGCCAGCAGTGAAGTAAAGGGGCGGGGTGGCTACACCTTC,CASSEVKGRGGYTF
TRBJ1-2,TRBV9,TRBD1,.,TGTGCCAGCAGCGTAGCTGACAGGGCGTCCTATGGCTACACCTTC,CASSVADRASYGYTF
TRBJ1-5,TRBV5-1,.,few,TGCGCCAGCAGCTTGGTAGCGTACAATCAGCCCCAGCATTTT,CASSLVAYNQPQHF
TRBJ1-2,TRBV5-1,.,.,TGCGCCAGCAGCAAAGAAAGGGCCACCACCTATGGCTACACCTTC,CASSKERATTYGYTF
TRBJ2-6,TRBV5-4,TRBD1,few,TGTGCCAGCAGCGCTCCGGGACAGGGAAATTCTGGGGCCAACGTCCTGACTTTC,CASSAPGQGNSGANVLTF
TRBJ2-7,TRBV6-6,TRBD1,once,TGTGCCAGCACTGGACAGGGGAACTACGAGCAGTACTTC,CASTGQGNYEQYF
TRBJ2-6,TRBV19,.,.,TGTGCCAGTAGTAAAACCTCCCGGACAGCTGGGGCCAACGTCCTGACTTTC,CASSKTSRTAGANVLTF
TRBJ2-1,TRBV6-6,.,.,TGTGCCAGCAGTTACCCCACAGGGAATGAGCAGTTCTTC,CASSYPTGNEQFF
TRBJ2-3,TRBV7-2,.,.,TGTGCCAGCAGCCGACAGGAGCTCGATACGCAGTATTTT,CASSRQELDTQYF
TRBJ1-1,TRBV19,.,.,TGTGCCAGTAGTCCGCGGACAGTTAACACTGAAGCTTTCTTT,CASSPRTVNTEAFF
TRBJ2-1,TRBV7-2,TRBD2,.,TGTGCCAGCAGCTCGCGGGAGGGGAATGAGCAGTTCTTC,CASSSREGNEQFF
TRBJ1-6,TRBV7-2,.,.,TGTGCCAGCAGGGACGGGGGCTATAATTCACCCCTCCACTTT,CASRDGGYNSPLHF
TRBJ1-2,TRBV27,TRBD1,.,TGTGCCAGCAGTCCACAGGGGTACTATGGCTACACCTTC,CASSPQGYYGYTF
TRBJ2-7,TRBV18,.,once,TGTGCCAGCTCCCACTCCGGGCCGCGACTCTACGAGCAGTACTTC,CASSHSGPRLYEQYF
TRBJ1-1,TRBV15,.,.,TGTGCCACCAGCAGAGGACAGGCTTACACTGAAGCTTTCTTT,CATSRGQAYTEAFF
TRBJ2-7,TRBV18,.,few,TGTGCCAGCTCACCGTTGAGGAGGGACGACGAGCAGTACTTC,CASSPLRRDDEQYF
TRBJ2-5,TRBV11-3,.,few,TGTGCCAGCTCCGGTGGGGTGCAAGAGACCCAGTACTTC,CASSGGVQETQYF
TRBJ1-2,TRBV19,TRBD1,.,TGTGCCAGTAGACCGGGACAGGGGCGAAACTATGGCTACACCTTC,CASRPGQGRNYGYTF
TRBJ2-1,TRBV19,.,.,TGTGCCAGTAGAGAGAGAACAGACGTGGTTTACAATGAGCAGTTCTTC,CASRERTDVVYNEQFF
TRBJ2-5,TRBV18,TRBD1,.,TGTGCCAGCTCAAGCGGACAGGCAGAGACCCAGTACTTC,CASSSGQAETQYF